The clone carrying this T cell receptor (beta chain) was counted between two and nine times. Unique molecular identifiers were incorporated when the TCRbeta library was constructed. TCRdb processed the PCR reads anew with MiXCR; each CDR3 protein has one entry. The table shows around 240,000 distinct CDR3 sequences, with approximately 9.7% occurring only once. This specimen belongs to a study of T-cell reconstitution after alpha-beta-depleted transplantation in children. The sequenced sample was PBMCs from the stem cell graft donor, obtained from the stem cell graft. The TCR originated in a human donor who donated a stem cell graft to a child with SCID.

The DNA of the CDR3 is TGTGCCATCAGTGAGTCGAGCAGGCCTGAATGGGACACTGAAGCTTTCTTT. As protein: CAISESSRPEWDTEAFF. The V gene is TRBV10-3, the J gene TRBJ1-1; D not resolved. Deletions cut 0 bases from V and 3 bases from J, with 17 bases between. This CDR3 contains 17 residues. Looked up from germline, CDR1 is ENHRY and CDR2 is SYGVKD.